The subject of this entry is one T cell receptor beta chain. The antigen is undetermined. Trimming removed 6 bases from V and 2 bases from J, with 14 bases in between. There are 15 residues in the CDR3. Germline V gene sequence: CDR1 MDHEN, CDR2 SYDVKM. The data were taken from a study of CD8 T cells in ankylosing spondylitis. Study results and limitations: A TCR beta motif made of several highly homologous variants seemed typical of ankylosing spondylitis blood. Clones that were linked to disease were CD8+ and were relatively rare in peripheral blood.

From the 5' RACE reads, TCRdb called clonotypes with MiXCR, one entry per CDR3 protein. The sample records roughly 700,000 distinct CDR3 sequences, under 20% being singletons. The specimen sequenced was blood, either unsorted or a sorted T cell fraction (not recorded which). This rearrangement joins TRBV28 to TRBJ1-5; weak D call: TRBD1 (6 bases). The receptor's source is a male donor with ankylosing spondylitis. The DNA of the CDR3 is TGTGCCAGCAGAGCACCAGGGGCGCGCAATCAGCCCCAGCATTTT. Encoded protein: CASRAPGARNQPQHF. Using reference TRBV28 and TRBJ1-5 for the parts outside the CDR3, the full variable domain is DVKVTQSSRYLVKRTGEKVFLECVQDMDHENMFWYRQDPGLGLRLIYFSYDVKMKEKGDIPEGYSVSREKKERFSLILESASTNQTSMYLCASRAPGARNQPQHFGDGTRLSIL.